This T cell receptor (beta chain) was documented in a study of T cell responses to AZD1222 COVID-19 vaccine. The table lists this clone with a count of one. Its antigen is unknown. Repertoires were generated with immunoSEQ multiplex PCR, while TCRdb's copy carries only in-frame clones and drops some. The sample carries over 130,000 clones, 92% recorded once. The CDR3 consists of 16 residues. Germline loops: CDR1 SQVTM, CDR2 ANQGSEA. Study findings and constraints: The donor cohort was predominantly white British with a female majority, and clonal diversity may have been underestimated.

Source: peripheral blood, taken 28 days after the second AZD1222 dose. The TCR sequence derives from an adult who received the AZD1222 COVID-19 vaccine. The chain uses TRBV29-1 and TRBJ2-1; D is uncertain. CDR3 region: CSVRLLTVALGDEQFF. CDR3 nucleotides: TGCAGTGTCAGATTACTCACAGTGGCTCTCGGCGATGAGCAGTTCTTC.